Only a few counts were recorded for the clone carrying this TCR beta chain. Germline V CDR1 and CDR2: SGHTA, FQGNSA. V was clipped by 7 bases and J by 4 bases, with 20 bases between them. The CDR3 is 15 amino acids. The data were obtained in a study of T-cell reconstitution after alpha-beta-depleted transplantation in children. Unique molecular identifiers were incorporated during preparation of the TCRbeta library. MiXCR, applied by TCRdb to the PCR reads, yields one record per CDR3 protein. The sample has roughly 300,000 distinct CDR3 sequences, 10% seen once. Sample: PBMCs from the stem cell graft donor, taken from the stem cell graft. The chain has TRBV7-2 and TRBJ2-7, with D perhaps TRBD2 (7 bases). This sequence originates from a human donor who donated a stem cell graft to a child with acute lymphoblastic leukemia. Written as DNA, the CDR3 is TGTGCCAGCACCGGGGGGCAGGGAAGATCTTACGAGCAGTACTTC. Its translation is CASTGGQGRSYEQYF.